The 10 T cell receptor beta chains below come from one sample, sequenced in a study of cytomegalovirus exposure and HLA in healthy donors. The PCR was carried out with 60 Vbeta primers and 13 Jbeta primers. Sequencing used immunoSEQ multiplex PCR; TCRdb keeps in-frame clones, though not all of them. The sample carries 200,000 or so clones, around 76% recorded once. Sequencing input: PBMCs. The receptors derive from a man in his late teens or twenties in good health and CMV-seronegative.

This clone was counted a single time. The chain combines TRBV5-4 with TRBJ2-3, with 15 bases identical to TRBD2. J was trimmed by 4 bases and V by 4 bases; bases with no gene match: 4. Germline lookup yields CDR1 SGHNT and CDR2 YYREEE (reference sequence). The CDR3 has 16 residues. The CDR3 is CASSQGLAGGADTQYF. The CDR3 DNA is TGTGCCAGCAGCCAGGGACTAGCGGGAGGAGCAGATACGCAGTATTTT.

This chain connects TRBV28 to TRBJ2-3, with TRBD2 matching 7 bases. Germline values: CDR1 MDHEN, CDR2 SYDVKM. V lost 3 bases, J lost 7 bases, and 7 bases stayed unmatched. The CDR3 contains 14 residues. The DNA for the CDR3 is TGTGCCAGCAGTTTCGAGGCGGGAGTGAATACGCAGTATTTT. Its protein product is CASSFEAGVNTQYF.

The chain combines TRBV6-6 with TRBJ2-7, with TRBD1 matching over 7 bases. V dropped 7 bases and J dropped 2; count of bases not matched to a gene: 8. CDR1 is MNHNY and CDR2 is SVGAGI in the germline V gene (reference sequence). The CDR3 has 14 residues. CDR3 nucleotide sequence: TGTGCCAGCACCCAGGGGGACGCCACCTACGAGCAGTACTTC. Its protein is CASTQGDATYEQYF.

The V gene is TRBV5-4, the J gene TRBJ2-3, with D maybe TRBD2 (7 bases). V shed 1 base and J shed 6 bases, with 12 bases lying between them. This CDR3 comprises 14 residues. Germline V gene data show CDR1 as SGHNT and CDR2 as YYREEE (reference sequence). This chain's CDR3 is CASSLTGRGDTQYF. CDR3 nucleotide sequence: TGTGCCAGCAGCTTGACGGGGAGGGGGGATACGCAGTATTTT.

The V gene is TRBV2, the J gene TRBJ2-7; D perhaps matches TRBD1 (6 bases). The length of the CDR3 is 12 residues. Trimming cost V 8 bases and J 1 base, with 9 bases left between them. Germline V gene lookup returns CDR1 SNHLY and CDR2 FYNNEI. The CDR3: CASRDNSYEQYF. The CDR3 nucleotides are TGTGCCAGCCGGGACAATTCCTACGAGCAGTACTTC. Combining the CDR3 with reference TRBV2 and TRBJ2-7 gives the whole variable domain EPEVTQTPSHQVTQMGQEVILRCVPISNHLYFYWYRQILGQKVEFLVSFYNNEISEKSEIFDDQFSVERPDGSNFTLKIRSTKLEDSAMYFCASRDNSYEQYFGPGTRLTVT.

This rearrangement joins TRBV9 to TRBJ2-2; D may be TRBD1 (6 bases). This CDR3 has 17 residues. The ends were cut back, 1 base at V and 0 bases at J, with 13 bases in the middle. The germline V gene has CDR1 SGDLS and CDR2 YYNGEE. CDR3 residues: CASSVYSGTTNTGELFF. The CDR3 DNA reads as TGTGCCAGCAGCGTATACTCCGGGACAACGAACACCGGGGAGCTGTTTTTT.

V gene TRBV29-1 combines with J gene TRBJ2-1, with a tentative D call TRBD2 (5 bases). Germline assignment: CDR1 SQVTM and CDR2 ANQGSEA. The CDR3 runs to 14 residues. V lost 0 bases and J lost 9, with 15 bases in between. The CDR3 DNA is TGCAGCGTTGAAGAGGCTCCTTATGAGGGTGAGCAGTTCTTC. Its translation is CSVEEAPYEGEQFF.

The chain combines TRBV5-1 with TRBJ2-1; D is possibly TRBD1 (5 bases). Germline V gene data show CDR1 as SGHRS and CDR2 as YFSETQ. V was trimmed by 6 bases and J by 4 bases, leaving 17 bases between them. This CDR3 has 15 residues. CDR3 in DNA: TGCGCCAGCACCGACCGGCAGGGAACTTACAATGAGCAGTTCTTC. As protein: CASTDRQGTYNEQFF.

This clone appeared a few times. The sample holds other DNA sequences that translate to the same CDR3. The chain employs TRBV27 and TRBJ1-2, with D possibly TRBD1 on 5 matching bases. Germline CDR1 MNHEY, CDR2 SMNVEV (reference sequence). The V and J ends lost 3 bases and 1 base respectively, with 6 bases between them. The CDR3 is 13 amino acids. The CDR3 nucleotides are TGTGCCAGCAGTTTTAGGGGTAACTATGGCTACACCTTC. Translated, it gives CASSFRGNYGYTF.

V usage is TRBV28 and J usage is TRBJ2-5; D might be TRBD1 (5 bases). Trimming took off 8 bases at V and 5 bases at J, with 15 bases between the two ends. The CDR3 sequence is 13 residues long. CDR1 is MDHEN, CDR2 SYDVKM, per germline. The CDR3 DNA is TGTGCCAGCGAGGAAGGGGCGATGGAGACCCAGTACTTC. Protein sequence: CASEEGAMETQYF.